This T cell receptor (beta chain) was found in a study of T cells in localized non-small cell lung cancer. Study-wide points: Uninvolved neighboring lung showed the greatest T cell clonality, exceeding tumor. Sequence data derive from only one tumor region, so heterogeneity remains possible. Longer overall survival was associated with a higher density of T cells in the blood.

Profiled with immunoSEQ multiplex PCR; TCRdb holds only in-frame clones, not every one. The sample includes around 50,000 clones, roughly 89% of them seen just once. Trimming shortened V by 5 bases and J by 7 bases, and 13 bases separated the two germline ends. The V gene's germline CDR1 is SGHTS and CDR2 YDEGEE. The CDR3 runs 13 residues. On this clone: The antigen is unknown.

The chain joins TRBV5-8 to TRBJ2-1; a possible D gene is TRBD2 (6 bases). The sequence was obtained from a woman aged 35 to 70 with stage I lung adenocarcinoma. This sample comprised peripheral blood, obtained before any cancer treatment. CDR3: CASRTGVLNEQFF. The CDR3 DNA sequence: TGTGCCAGCAGGACGGGGGTGCTTAATGAGCAGTTCTTC.